A selection of T cell receptor beta chains follows, all from one sample in a study of blood T cell repertoires in COVID-19. Libraries were prepared by immunoSEQ multiplex PCR; TCRdb keeps only in-frame clonotypes and omits some of them. Here the sample spans approximately 390,000 clones, around 87% being singletons. Specimen: PBMCs or T cells enriched from blood (not recorded which). These receptors originate from a woman between 45 and 65 years old who had recovered from COVID-19. The CDR3 runs from the conserved cysteine through the conserved F or W. The order of the fields is clone size, J gene, V gene, D gene, CDR3 protein, CDR3 DNA. D genes are given only for firm matches. The size entry is marked missing in some rows and otherwise reads once, few, many or a size class.

clone size: -
J gene: TRBJ2-5
V gene: TRBV4-1
D gene: TRBD1
CDR3 protein: CASSQMDRVETQYF
CDR3 DNA: TGCGCCAGCAGCCAAATGGACAGGGTAGAGACCCAGTACTTC

clone size: -
J gene: TRBJ1-2
V gene: TRBV30
D gene: -
CDR3 protein: CAREDPGDGYTF
CDR3 DNA: TGTGCCCGCGAGGATCCAGGGGATGGCTACACCTTC

clone size: -
J gene: TRBJ1-1
V gene: TRBV11-2
D gene: TRBD1
CDR3 protein: CASSFGTGVGAFF
CDR3 DNA: TGTGCCAGCAGCTTTGGGACAGGGGTGGGGGCTTTCTTT

clone size: -
J gene: TRBJ1-2
V gene: TRBV28
D gene: -
CDR3 protein: CASSSFRGRGYTF
CDR3 DNA: TGTGCCAGCAGTTCTTTCCGAGGGCGAGGCTACACCTTC

clone size: -
J gene: TRBJ2-7
V gene: TRBV13
D gene: -
CDR3 protein: CASSPGITYEQYF
CDR3 DNA: TGTGCCAGCAGCCCCGGGATCACCTACGAGCAGTACTTC

clone size: -
J gene: TRBJ2-2
V gene: TRBV7-9
D gene: TRBD2
CDR3 protein: CASSPPGTSKSGELFF
CDR3 DNA: TGTGCCAGCAGCCCCCCCGGGACTAGCAAGTCCGGGGAGCTGTTTTTT

clone size: -
J gene: TRBJ1-6
V gene: TRBV5-1
D gene: -
CDR3 protein: CASSDGQPNSPLHF
CDR3 DNA: TGCGCCAGCAGTGACGGACAGCCTAATTCACCCCTCCACTTT

clone size: few
J gene: TRBJ2-5
V gene: TRBV7-9
D gene: -
CDR3 protein: CASSLDQEGTQYF
CDR3 DNA: TGTGCCAGCAGCTTAGATCAGGAAGGGACCCAGTACTTC

clone size: -
J gene: TRBJ1-2
V gene: TRBV28
D gene: -
CDR3 protein: CASSLGQTHNYGYTF
CDR3 DNA: TGTGCCAGCAGTTTAGGACAGACTCATAACTATGGCTACACCTTC

clone size: -
J gene: TRBJ1-2
V gene: TRBV7-2
D gene: -
CDR3 protein: CASSLAGNYGYTF
CDR3 DNA: TGTGCCAGCAGCTTGGCAGGGAACTATGGCTACACCTTC

clone size: -
J gene: TRBJ2-3
V gene: TRBV9
D gene: -
CDR3 protein: CASSPLASGNTDTQYF
CDR3 DNA: TGTGCCAGCAGCCCCTTGGCGAGCGGAAACACAGATACGCAGTATTTT

clone size: once
J gene: TRBJ1-2
V gene: TRBV5-4
D gene: TRBD1
CDR3 protein: CASSSNRQGADGYTF
CDR3 DNA: TGTGCCAGCAGCTCGAACCGACAGGGGGCGGATGGCTACACCTTC

clone size: -
J gene: TRBJ2-7
V gene: TRBV3-1/TRBV3-2
D gene: -
CDR3 protein: CASSQTGTHYEQYF
CDR3 DNA: TGTGCCAGCAGCCAGACGGGAACACACTACGAGCAGTACTTC

clone size: -
J gene: TRBJ1-2
V gene: TRBV4-3
D gene: -
CDR3 protein: CASSQDWAGARVGYTF
CDR3 DNA: TGCGCCAGCAGCCAAGATTGGGCGGGGGCGCGGGTCGGCTACACCTTC

clone size: -
J gene: TRBJ1-4
V gene: TRBV7-2
D gene: -
CDR3 protein: CASSLAVEGIVSTNEKLFF
CDR3 DNA: TGTGCCAGCAGCTTAGCGGTGGAGGGAATCGTTTCAACTAATGAAAAACTGTTTTTT

clone size: -
J gene: TRBJ1-6
V gene: TRBV28
D gene: -
CDR3 protein: CASSLTNSPLHF
CDR3 DNA: TGTGCCAGCAGTTTGACTAATTCTCCCCTCCACTTT

clone size: once
J gene: TRBJ2-2
V gene: TRBV24-1
D gene: TRBD1
CDR3 protein: CATSDLTGVGTGELFF
CDR3 DNA: TGTGCCACCAGTGATTTGACAGGGGTGGGCACCGGGGAGCTGTTTTTT

clone size: -
J gene: TRBJ1-3
V gene: TRBV3-1/TRBV3-2
D gene: TRBD1
CDR3 protein: CASSQPTGVRDTIYF
CDR3 DNA: TGTGCCAGCAGCCAACCGACAGGGGTGAGGGACACCATATATTTT

clone size: -
J gene: TRBJ1-5
V gene: TRBV19
D gene: TRBD1
CDR3 protein: CASKTGWNQPQHF
CDR3 DNA: TGTGCCAGCAAGACAGGGTGGAATCAGCCCCAGCATTTT

clone size: -
J gene: TRBJ1-1
V gene: TRBV5-4
D gene: TRBD1
CDR3 protein: CASSFGGQEAFF
CDR3 DNA: TGTGCCAGCAGCTTTGGGGGACAGGAAGCTTTCTTT

clone size: -
J gene: TRBJ2-7
V gene: TRBV7-9
D gene: -
CDR3 protein: CASSSEQQEQYF
CDR3 DNA: TGTGCCAGCAGCTCCGAACAGCAGGAGCAGTACTTC

clone size: -
J gene: TRBJ1-4
V gene: TRBV5-5
D gene: TRBD1
CDR3 protein: CASSPLGTGNEKLFF
CDR3 DNA: TGTGCCAGCAGCCCCCTCGGGACAGGGAATGAAAAACTGTTTTTT

clone size: -
J gene: TRBJ1-1
V gene: TRBV29-1
D gene: TRBD1
CDR3 protein: CSAEDGTGLNTEAFF
CDR3 DNA: TGCAGCGCCGAGGACGGGACAGGGCTGAACACTGAAGCTTTCTTT

clone size: -
J gene: TRBJ1-2
V gene: TRBV7-2
D gene: TRBD1
CDR3 protein: CASSPGTGVYGYTF
CDR3 DNA: TGTGCCAGCAGCCCCGGGACAGGGGTCTATGGCTACACCTTC

clone size: -
J gene: TRBJ1-5
V gene: TRBV30
D gene: -
CDR3 protein: CAWSFGGDQPQHF
CDR3 DNA: TGTGCCTGGAGTTTCGGGGGAGATCAGCCCCAGCATTTT

clone size: -
J gene: TRBJ2-1
V gene: TRBV7-6
D gene: -
CDR3 protein: CASSLGGGRGNEQFF
CDR3 DNA: TGTGCCAGCAGCTTAGGGGGGGGCAGGGGAAATGAGCAGTTCTTC

clone size: -
J gene: TRBJ1-2
V gene: TRBV7-8
D gene: TRBD1
CDR3 protein: CASSYGTGVGYTF
CDR3 DNA: TGTGCCAGCAGCTACGGGACAGGGGTAGGCTACACCTTC

clone size: -
J gene: TRBJ1-1
V gene: TRBV10-3
D gene: -
CDR3 protein: CAIQSGRGRNTEAFF
CDR3 DNA: TGTGCCATTCAGAGCGGGAGGGGTCGGAACACTGAAGCTTTCTTT